This TCR beta chain was recovered during a study of T cells in Graves' hyperthyroidism and ophthalmopathy. RNA transcripts were the template for amplifying TCR beta CDR3 regions. The TCR CDR3 first-round RT-PCR relied on the HTBI primer set. TCRdb reanalysed the multiplex PCR reads using MiXCR and keeps one entry per CDR3 protein. The data contain about 680,000 distinct CDR3 sequences, 30% to 40% of them singletons. The length of the CDR3 is 14 residues. Trimming removed 4 bases from V and 9 bases from J, with 19 bases in between. Germline V gene sequence: CDR1 SGHTA, CDR2 FQGNSA. Sequenced: blood. This receptor was identified in a woman in her thirties or forties with Graves' hyperthyroidism. The chain combines TRBV7-2 with TRBJ2-7, with a possible D match to TRBD2 (5 bases). DNA of the CDR3: TGTGCCAGCAGCTCGTACCAGGAGGCAGATACGCAGTACTTC. Its protein product is CASSSYQEADTQYF.